Below are 17 T cell receptor beta chains sequenced from a single sample in a study of T cells in Graves' hyperthyroidism and ophthalmopathy. Amplification of TCR beta CDR3 regions was performed using RNA transcripts as template. The HTBI primer set served for first-round RT-PCR of the TCR CDR3. In TCRdb, the multiplex PCR reads were re-called with MiXCR into one record per CDR3 protein. The sample has 370,000 or so distinct CDR3 sequences; roughly 14% are singletons. Sequences were obtained from blood. The receptor source for this set is a man under 40 with Graves' hyperthyroidism that later progressed to Graves' ophthalmopathy.

This clonotype was observed many times. The chain couples TRBV28 to TRBJ2-7; D gene uncertain. This CDR3 is 12 amino acids long. V lost 5 bases and J lost 3, with 8 bases in between. The germline CDR1 and CDR2 sequences are MDHEN and SYDVKM. CDR3 bases: TGTGCCAGCAGTGTAGACGGCTACGAGCAGTACTTC. Its protein product is CASSVDGYEQYF.

This clonotype was detected ten times or more. This chain joins TRBV10-1 and TRBJ2-5, with D maybe TRBD2 (5 bases). The CDR3 runs to 13 residues. The V end lost 4 bases, the J end lost 5 bases, and 11 bases lay between the germline ends. Germline CDR1 reads WNHNN; CDR2 reads SYGVQD (reference sequence). CDR3 nucleotide sequence: TGCGCCAGCAGTGCCGGGGTCGTGGAGACCCAGTACTTC. Amino acids: CASSAGVVETQYF.

There are many counts of this clonotype. J is TRBJ1-2 and V is TRBV2, with 9 bases identical to TRBD1. The CDR3 consists of 15 residues. The V segment lost 8 bases and the J segment 4 bases; nucleotides outside the gene matches: 11. Germline V CDR1 and CDR2: SNHLY, FYNNEI. DNA for the CDR3: TGTGCCAGCGGGGCGAGGACAGGGGTTGGCTATGGCTACACCTTC. Translated: CASGARTGVGYGYTF. The full variable domain, with the rest looked up from reference TRBV2 and TRBJ1-2, is EPEVTQTPSHQVTQMGQEVILRCVPISNHLYFYWYRQILGQKVEFLVSFYNNEISEKSEIFDDQFSVERPDGSNFTLKIRSTKLEDSAMYFCASGARTGVGYGYTFGSGTRLTVV.

The V and J genes are TRBV20-1 and TRBJ2-1, with 9 bases aligning to TRBD2. CDR3 length: 17 amino acids. The junction had 6 bases not matched to a gene; V was cut back by 0 bases and J by 0 bases. CDR1 DFQATT and CDR2 SNEGSKA come from the germline V gene (reference sequence). CDR3 protein: CSARDLGGGGSYNEQFF. In DNA form, the CDR3 reads TGCAGTGCTAGAGATCTGGGCGGGGGGGGCTCCTACAATGAGCAGTTCTTC.

A remark on this clonotype: At one end, the junction sequence differs from germline, possibly due to a read error. The genes are TRBV7-9 and TRBJ2-1, with 7 bases lining up with TRBD1. CDR1 is SEHNR and CDR2 is FQNEAQ in the germline V gene (reference sequence). The CDR3 runs 13 residues. The CDR3 region is CANSPTGYNEQFF. The DNA of the CDR3 is TGTGCCAACAGCCCGACAGGGTACAATGAGCAGTTCTTC.

V usage is TRBV6-5 and J usage is TRBJ2-2; D not resolved. Germline lookup yields CDR1 MNHEY and CDR2 SVGAGI. The CDR3 runs 14 residues. V dropped 0 bases and J dropped 7 bases, with 9 bases sitting between them. Here the CDR3 DNA reads TGTGCCAGCAGTTACTCGAGCAACGGCGGGGAGCTGTTTTTT. This translates into CASSYSSNGGELFF.

Only a few counts were recorded for this clonotype. The V call is TRBV29-1, the J call TRBJ2-3; D tentatively reads TRBD1 or TRBD2 (6 bases each). The germline gives CDR1 SQVTM, CDR2 ANQGSEA. This CDR3 region has 16 residues. V lost 4 bases, J lost 2 bases, and 19 bases lay in between. The CDR3 here is CSVAGAPRDHTDTQYF. CDR3 in DNA: TGCAGCGTTGCGGGGGCCCCTCGGGACCACACAGATACGCAGTATTTT.

J is TRBJ1-1 and V is TRBV27; TRBD1 might be the D (5 bases). Germline V gives CDR1 MNHEY, CDR2 SMNVEV (reference sequence). The CDR3 has 13 residues. Trimming pared 2 bases from V and 5 bases from J, leaving 9 bases between. CDR3 sequence (DNA): TGTGCCAGCAGTTTAGAGAAGGGGACTGAAGCTTTCTTT. It specifies CASSLEKGTEAFF.

In this sample, this clonotype turned up many times. The chain carries TRBV11-2 and TRBJ2-7, with TRBD1 identical over 8 bases. J lost 1 base, V lost 1 base, and 6 bases had no gene match. Germline loops: CDR1 SGHAT, CDR2 FQNNGV. This CDR3 has 16 residues. CDR3 sequence reads: CASSLVARGRSYEQYF. The DNA for the CDR3 is TGTGCCAGCAGCTTAGTCGCCAGGGGGCGATCCTACGAGCAGTACTTC.

This clonotype came up many times. CDR3 sequence (DNA): TGTGCCAGCAGCTTAGAGGGACTAGGGGAGACCCAGTACTTC. Its protein is CASSLEGLGETQYF. The chain carries TRBV11-2 and TRBJ2-5, with TRBD2 matching over 8 bases. The CDR3 extends over 14 amino acids. After removal of 0 bases from V and 5 bases from J, the junction contained 2 bases not matched to a gene. Germline V gene lookup returns CDR1 SGHAT and CDR2 FQNNGV.

This clonotype appeared a few times. The genes are TRBV9 and TRBJ2-7, with 10 bases that match TRBD1. In germline, CDR1 is SGDLS, CDR2 YYNGEE. V shed 0 bases, J shed 5 bases, and the junction held 8 bases outside the gene matches. The CDR3 spans 16 residues. For the CDR3, the DNA is TGTGCCAGCAGCGTAGGGGTAGGGACAGGGGTCCACGAGCAGTACTTC. It specifies CASSVGVGTGVHEQYF.

CDR3 loop: CASSQDGGLEQPQHF. In nucleotides, the CDR3 is TGTGCCAGCAGCCAAGATGGCGGGTTGGAACAGCCCCAGCATTTT. This rearrangement joins TRBV3-1 to TRBJ1-5; no firm D call. CDR1 and CDR2 from the germline V gene are LGHDT and YNNKEL (reference sequence). V lost 0 bases, J lost 7 bases, and 13 bases lay in between. The CDR3 covers 15 residues. The variable domain in full, with the rest retrieved from reference TRBV3-1 and TRBJ1-5, is DTAVSQTPKYLVTQMGNDKSIKCEQNLGHDTMYWYKQDSKKFLKIMFSYNNKELIINETVPNRFSPKSPDKAHLNLHINSLELGDSAVYFCASSQDGGLEQPQHFGDGTRLSIL.

This clonotype appeared many times. The chain recombines TRBV12-3 or TRBV12-4 with TRBJ2-7, with 10 bases lining up with TRBD2. Unmatched junction bases numbered 13, after V lost 10 bases and J lost 7 bases. The length of the CDR3 is 14 residues. This CDR3 reads CATASGGPGREQYF. CDR3 nucleotide sequence: TGTGCCACCGCTAGCGGGGGACCTGGGAGAGAGCAGTACTTC.

V usage is TRBV6-2 or TRBV6-3 and J usage is TRBJ2-1; D gene ambiguous. CDR1 MNHEY and CDR2 SVGEGT come from the germline V gene. Trimming shortened V by 5 bases and J by 2 bases, and 10 bases separated the two germline ends. The CDR3 is made up of 14 amino acids. The CDR3 protein is CASSPDGTYNEQFF. As DNA, the CDR3 is TGTGCCAGCAGTCCCGACGGAACCTACAATGAGCAGTTCTTC.

This clonotype was counted only a few times. The V call is TRBV30, the J call TRBJ1-4; D unclear. Trimming shortened V by 4 bases and J by 13 bases, and 25 bases separated the two germline ends. Germline values: CDR1 GTSNPN, CDR2 SVGIG (reference sequence). The CDR3 consists of 15 residues. CDR3 DNA: TGTGCCTGGATCCCTACGGACGGTCCCGGGAGGGTACTGTTTTTT. This encodes CAWIPTDGPGRVLFF. Filled out from reference TRBV30 and TRBJ1-4, the complete variable domain reads SQTIHQWPATLVQPVGSPLSLECTVEGTSNPNLYWYRQAAGRGLQLLFYSVGIGQISSEVPQNLSASRPQDRQFILSSKKLLLSDSGFYLCAWIPTDGPGRVLFFGSGTQLSVL.

V is TRBV7-2 and J is TRBJ2-7; D is undetermined. This CDR3 spans 14 amino acids. In germline, CDR1 is SGHTA, CDR2 FQGNSA. V was pared by 5 bases and J by 4 bases, with 15 bases between. The DNA of the CDR3 is TGTGCCAGCAGCCGGCAGGCGCTCGGGTACGAGCAGTACTTC. This codes for CASSRQALGYEQYF. Full variable domain (outside the CDR3, taken from reference TRBV7-2 and TRBJ2-7): GAGVSQSPSNKVTEKGKDVELRCDPISGHTALYWYRQSLGQGLEFLIYFQGNSAPDKSGLPSDRFSAERTGGSVSTLTIQRTQQEDSAVYLCASSRQALGYEQYFGPGTRLTVT.

Many counts were recorded for this clonotype. The J gene is TRBJ1-2, the V gene TRBV20-1; maybe TRBD1 (5 bases). Per the germline V gene, CDR1 is DFQATT and CDR2 is SNEGSKA (reference sequence). Between the trimmed V and J ends, which lost 4 bases and 4 bases, there was a span of 13 bases. The CDR3 contains 13 residues. The CDR3 sequence: CSATRGTAYGYTF. The CDR3 nucleotides read TGCAGTGCTACGCGCGGGACGGCCTATGGCTACACCTTC.